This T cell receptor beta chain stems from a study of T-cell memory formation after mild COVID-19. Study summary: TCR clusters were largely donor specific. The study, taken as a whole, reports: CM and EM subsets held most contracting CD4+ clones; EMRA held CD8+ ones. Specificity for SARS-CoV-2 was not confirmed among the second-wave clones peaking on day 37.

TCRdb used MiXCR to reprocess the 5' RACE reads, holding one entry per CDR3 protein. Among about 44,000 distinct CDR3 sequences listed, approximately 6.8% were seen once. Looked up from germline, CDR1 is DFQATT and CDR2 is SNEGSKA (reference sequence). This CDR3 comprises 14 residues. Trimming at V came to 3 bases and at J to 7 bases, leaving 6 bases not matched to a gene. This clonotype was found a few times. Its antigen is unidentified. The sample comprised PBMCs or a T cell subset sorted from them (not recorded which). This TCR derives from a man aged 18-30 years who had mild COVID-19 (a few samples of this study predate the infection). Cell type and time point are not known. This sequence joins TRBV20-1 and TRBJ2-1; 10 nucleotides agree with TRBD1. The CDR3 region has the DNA TGCAGTGCTAGCCGGGACAGGGGTAGGAATGAGCAGTTCTTC. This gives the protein CSASRDRGRNEQFF.